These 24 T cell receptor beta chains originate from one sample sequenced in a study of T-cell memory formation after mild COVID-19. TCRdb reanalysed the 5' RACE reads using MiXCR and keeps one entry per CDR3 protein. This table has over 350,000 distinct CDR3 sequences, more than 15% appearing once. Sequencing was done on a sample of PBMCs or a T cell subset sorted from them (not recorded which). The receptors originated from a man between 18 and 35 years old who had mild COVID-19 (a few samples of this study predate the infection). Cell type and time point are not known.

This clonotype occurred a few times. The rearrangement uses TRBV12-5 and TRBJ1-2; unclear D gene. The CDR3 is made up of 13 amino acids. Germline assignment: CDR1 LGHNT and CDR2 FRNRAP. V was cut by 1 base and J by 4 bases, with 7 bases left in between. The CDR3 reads CASGLGSSYGYTF. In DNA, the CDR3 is TGTGCTAGTGGTTTGGGGAGTAGCTATGGCTACACCTTC.

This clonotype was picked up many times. As DNA, the CDR3 is TGTGCCAGCAGCTTGAGGCTTCAGGGGGCATCCGGGGAGCTGTTTTTT. Translation gives CASSLRLQGASGELFF. The chain carries TRBV5-5 and TRBJ2-2; TRBD1 aligns across 8 bases. CDR3 length equals 16 residues. Germline V gene sequence: CDR1 SGHKS, CDR2 YYEKEE (reference sequence). V dropped 1 base and J dropped 6; count of bases not matched to a gene: 8.

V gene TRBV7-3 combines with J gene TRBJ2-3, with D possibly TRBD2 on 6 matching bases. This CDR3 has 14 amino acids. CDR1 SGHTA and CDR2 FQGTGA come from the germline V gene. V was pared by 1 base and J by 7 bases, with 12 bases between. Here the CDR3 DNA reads TGTGCCAGCAGCTTAAGGAGGGGCGGGAATACGCAGTATTTT. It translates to CASSLRRGGNTQYF.

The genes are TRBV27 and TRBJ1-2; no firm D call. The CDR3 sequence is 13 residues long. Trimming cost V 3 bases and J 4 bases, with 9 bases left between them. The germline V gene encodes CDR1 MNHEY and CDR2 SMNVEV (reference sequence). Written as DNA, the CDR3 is TGTGCCAGCAGTTTTGGCAGCTCCTATGGCTACACCTTC. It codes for CASSFGSSYGYTF.

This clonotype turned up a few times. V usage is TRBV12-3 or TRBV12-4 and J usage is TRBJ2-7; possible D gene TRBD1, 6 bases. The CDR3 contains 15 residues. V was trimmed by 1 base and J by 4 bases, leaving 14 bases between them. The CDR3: CASSLGVGRGYEQYV. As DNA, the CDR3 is TGTGCCAGCAGTTTAGGAGTTGGCAGGGGTTACGAGCAGTACGTC.

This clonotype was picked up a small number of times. CDR3 amino acids: CASSLAPGSDIQYF. CDR3 sequence (DNA): TGTGCCAGCAGCTTAGCCCCGGGGTCGGACATTCAGTACTTC. The chain combines TRBV7-2 with TRBJ2-4; possibly TRBD2 for D (5 bases). Per the germline V gene, CDR1 is SGHTA and CDR2 is FQGNSA. The CDR3 length is 14 residues. The V end was cut by 0 bases, the J end by 8 bases, with 11 bases between.

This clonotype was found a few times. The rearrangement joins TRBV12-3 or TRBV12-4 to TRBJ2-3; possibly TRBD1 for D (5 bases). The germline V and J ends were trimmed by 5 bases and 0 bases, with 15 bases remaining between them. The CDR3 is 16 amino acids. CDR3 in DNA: TGTGCCAGCAGTGGGGCCCCCCGGGTGAGCACAGATACGCAGTATTTT. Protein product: CASSGAPRVSTDTQYF.

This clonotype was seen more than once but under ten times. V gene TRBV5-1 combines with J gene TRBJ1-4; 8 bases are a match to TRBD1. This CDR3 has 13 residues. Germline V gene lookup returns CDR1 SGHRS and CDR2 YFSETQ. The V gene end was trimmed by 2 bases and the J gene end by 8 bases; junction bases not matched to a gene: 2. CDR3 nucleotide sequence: TGCGCCAGCAGCTTCGGACAGGGCGAAAAACTGTTTTTT. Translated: CASSFGQGEKLFF.

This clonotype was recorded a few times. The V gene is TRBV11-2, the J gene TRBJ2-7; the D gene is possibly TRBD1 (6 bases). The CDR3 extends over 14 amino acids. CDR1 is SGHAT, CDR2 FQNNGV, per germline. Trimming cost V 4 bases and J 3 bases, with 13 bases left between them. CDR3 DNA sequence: TGTGCCAGCAGCTCAGGGACACGCGGCTACGAGCAGTACGTC. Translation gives CASSSGTRGYEQYV.

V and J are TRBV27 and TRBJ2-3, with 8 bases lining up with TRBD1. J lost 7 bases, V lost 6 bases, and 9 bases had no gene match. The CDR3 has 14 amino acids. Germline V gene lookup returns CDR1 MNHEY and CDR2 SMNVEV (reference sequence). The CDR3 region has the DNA TGTGCCAGCAGCTCAGTAGGACAGGGACATACGCAGTATTTT. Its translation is CASSSVGQGHTQYF.

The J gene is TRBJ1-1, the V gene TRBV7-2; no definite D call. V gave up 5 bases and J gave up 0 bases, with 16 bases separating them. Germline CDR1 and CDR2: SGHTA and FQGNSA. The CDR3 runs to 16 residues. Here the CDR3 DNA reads TGTGCCAGCAGCCCCCTCCCCGGAACGGTGAACACTGAAGCTTTCTTT. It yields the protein CASSPLPGTVNTEAFF.

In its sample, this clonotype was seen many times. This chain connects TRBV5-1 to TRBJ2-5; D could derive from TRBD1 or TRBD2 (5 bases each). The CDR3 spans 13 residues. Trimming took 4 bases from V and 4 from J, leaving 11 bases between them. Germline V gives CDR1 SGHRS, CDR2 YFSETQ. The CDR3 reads CASSRGAGETQYF. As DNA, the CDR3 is TGCGCCAGCAGCCGAGGGGCCGGAGAGACCCAGTACTTC.

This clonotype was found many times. CDR3 DNA sequence: TGCGCCAGCAGCTTTGGGACCGCTACAATCTACAATGAGCAGTTCTTC. Encoded protein: CASSFGTATIYNEQFF. This chain uses TRBV5-1 with TRBJ2-1; D tentatively reads TRBD1 or TRBD2 (5 bases each). CDR3 size: 16 residues. Trimming shortened V by 2 bases and J by 3 bases, and 15 bases separated the two germline ends. Per germline, CDR1 SGHRS and CDR2 YFSETQ.

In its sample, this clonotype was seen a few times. The CDR3 loop is CASSPVSDTEAFF. The CDR3 DNA reads as TGTGCCAGCAGCCCCGTATCGGACACTGAAGCTTTCTTT. The rearrangement uses TRBV7-2 and TRBJ1-1; D remains unclear. Trimming removed 5 bases from V and 3 bases from J, with 10 bases in between. CDR3 length: 13 amino acids. Germline CDR1 is SGHTA and CDR2 is FQGNSA. Combining the CDR3 with reference TRBV7-2 and TRBJ1-1 gives the whole variable domain GAGVSQSPSNKVTEKGKDVELRCDPISGHTALYWYRQSLGQGLEFLIYFQGNSAPDKSGLPSDRFSAERTGGSVSTLTIQRTQQEDSAVYLCASSPVSDTEAFFGQGTRLTVV.

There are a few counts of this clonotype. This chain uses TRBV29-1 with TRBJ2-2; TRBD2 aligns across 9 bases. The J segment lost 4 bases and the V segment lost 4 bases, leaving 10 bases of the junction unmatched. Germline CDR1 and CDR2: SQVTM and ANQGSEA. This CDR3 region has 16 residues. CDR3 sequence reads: CSVVRGSGGITGELFF. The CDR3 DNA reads TGCAGCGTTGTCAGAGGTAGCGGGGGAATCACCGGGGAGCTGTTTTTT.

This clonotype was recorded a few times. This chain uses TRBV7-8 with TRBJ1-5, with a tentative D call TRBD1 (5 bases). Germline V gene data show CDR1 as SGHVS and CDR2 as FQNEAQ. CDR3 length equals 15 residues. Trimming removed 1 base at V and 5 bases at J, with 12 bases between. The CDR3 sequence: CASSLVGTSYQPQHF. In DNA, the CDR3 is TGTGCCAGCAGCTTAGTTGGGACCAGTTATCAGCCCCAGCATTTT.

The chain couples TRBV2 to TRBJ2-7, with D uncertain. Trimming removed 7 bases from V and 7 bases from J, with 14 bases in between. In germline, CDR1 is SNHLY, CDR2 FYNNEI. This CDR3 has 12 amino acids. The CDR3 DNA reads TGTGCCAGCAATGAGCCAGTGGGAGAGCAGTACTTC. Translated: CASNEPVGEQYF.

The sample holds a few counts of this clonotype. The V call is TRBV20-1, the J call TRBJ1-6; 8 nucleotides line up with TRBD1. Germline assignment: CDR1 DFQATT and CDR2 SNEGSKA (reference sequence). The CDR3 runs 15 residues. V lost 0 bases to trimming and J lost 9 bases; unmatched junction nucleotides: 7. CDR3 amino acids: CSARDRGQGRSPLHF. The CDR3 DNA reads TGCAGTGCTAGAGATCGAGGACAGGGCCGTTCACCCCTCCACTTT.

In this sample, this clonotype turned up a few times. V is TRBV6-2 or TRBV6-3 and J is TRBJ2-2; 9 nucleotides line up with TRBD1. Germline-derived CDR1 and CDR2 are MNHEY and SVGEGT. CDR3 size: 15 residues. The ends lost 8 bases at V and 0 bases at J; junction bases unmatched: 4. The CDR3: CASRGDRANTGELFF. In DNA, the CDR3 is TGTGCCAGCCGGGGGGACAGGGCGAACACCGGGGAGCTGTTTTTT.

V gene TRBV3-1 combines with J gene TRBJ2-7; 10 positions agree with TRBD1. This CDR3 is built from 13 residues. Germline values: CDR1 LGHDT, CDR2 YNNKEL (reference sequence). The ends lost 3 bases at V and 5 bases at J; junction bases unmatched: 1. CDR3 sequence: CASSQTGGDEQYF. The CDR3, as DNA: TGTGCCAGCAGCCAGACAGGGGGCGACGAGCAGTACTTC.

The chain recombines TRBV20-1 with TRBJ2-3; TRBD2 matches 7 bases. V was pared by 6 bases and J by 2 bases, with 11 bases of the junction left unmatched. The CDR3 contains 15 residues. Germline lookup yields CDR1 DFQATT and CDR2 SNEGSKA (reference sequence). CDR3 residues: CSAQRGGGPTDTQYF. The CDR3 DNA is TGCAGTGCCCAGCGGGGCGGGGGACCCACAGATACGCAGTATTTT.

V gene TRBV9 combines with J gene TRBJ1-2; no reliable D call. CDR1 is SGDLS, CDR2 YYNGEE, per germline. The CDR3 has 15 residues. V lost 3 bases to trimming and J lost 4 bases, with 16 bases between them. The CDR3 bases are TGTGCCAGCAGCGAAACCCCGGACCCTTCCTATGGCTACACCTTC. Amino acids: CASSETPDPSYGYTF.

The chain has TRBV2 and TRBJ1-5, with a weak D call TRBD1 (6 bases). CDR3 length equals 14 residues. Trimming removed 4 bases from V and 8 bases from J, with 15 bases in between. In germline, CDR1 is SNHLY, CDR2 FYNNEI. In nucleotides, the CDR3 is TGTGCCAGCAGTGGGCAAAGCGCAGGGGAGCCCCAGCATTTT. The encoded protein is CASSGQSAGEPQHF.

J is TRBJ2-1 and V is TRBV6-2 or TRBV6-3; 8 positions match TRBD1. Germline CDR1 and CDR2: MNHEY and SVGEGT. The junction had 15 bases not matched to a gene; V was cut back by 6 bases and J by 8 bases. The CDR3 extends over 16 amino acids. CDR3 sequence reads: CASRFEDRGIFDEQFF. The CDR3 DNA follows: TGTGCCAGCAGATTCGAAGACAGGGGCATCTTTGATGAGCAGTTCTTC.